This passage covers 8 T cell receptor beta chains from one sample sequenced in a study of blood T cell repertoires in COVID-19. Profiling relied on immunoSEQ multiplex PCR, and the TCRdb table lists in-frame clones only, not all of them. The data show 150,000 to 200,000 clones, with around 90% seen just once and 3.9% held by the top ten. Sequenced sample: peripheral blood. Receptor source: a woman aged 55-69 years who had recovered from COVID-19.

The V and J genes are TRBV4-2 and TRBJ1-5; 7 positions agree with TRBD1. CDR1 LGHNA and CDR2 YNFKEQ come from the germline V gene. The CDR3 covers 16 residues. V dropped 0 bases and J dropped 6; count of bases not matched to a gene: 8. CDR3 sequence: CASSQEDRMETQPQHF. CDR3 sequence (DNA): TGTGCCAGCAGCCAAGAGGACAGGATGGAGACTCAGCCCCAGCATTTT.

For this clone: Other nucleotide sequences from this sample produce the same CDR3. V gene TRBV5-1 combines with J gene TRBJ1-1, with TRBD1 as a possible D gene (5 bases). The CDR3 loop spans 15 amino acids. The germline V and J ends were trimmed by 0 bases and 0 bases, with 9 bases remaining between them. Germline V gene data show CDR1 as SGHRS and CDR2 as YFSETQ. The CDR3: CASSLGSGLNTEAFF. The CDR3 DNA reads as TGCGCCAGCAGCTTGGGTTCAGGGTTGAACACTGAAGCTTTCTTT.

The chain joins TRBV5-6 to TRBJ2-1, with D unresolved. Trimming stripped 0 bases from V and 9 bases from J, with 7 bases between. The CDR3 consists of 12 residues. Germline CDR1 SGHDT, CDR2 YYEEEE. The CDR3 coding sequence is TGTGCCAGCAGCTTGGCCGCTAGTGAGCAGTTCTTC. Translating gives CASSLAASEQFF.

This chain links TRBV7-3 with TRBJ2-3; possibly TRBD2 for D (7 bases). The CDR3 runs 16 residues. Germline assignment: CDR1 SGHTA and CDR2 FQGTGA. Deletions cut 0 bases from V and 6 bases from J, with 16 bases between. The CDR3 sequence is CASSLTSAGARDTQYF. In nucleotides, the CDR3 is TGTGCCAGCAGCTTAACGTCGGCGGGGGCGCGGGATACGCAGTATTTT.

This rearrangement joins TRBV4-1 to TRBJ2-2; maybe TRBD1 (5 bases). The V end lost 0 bases, the J end lost 3 bases, and 11 bases lay between the germline ends. Germline V lookup: CDR1 MGHRA, CDR2 YSYEKL. This CDR3 region has 16 residues. Here the CDR3 DNA reads TGCGCCAGCAGCCAAGATGCAGGGTGGGACACCGGGGAGCTGTTTTTT. It yields the protein CASSQDAGWDTGELFF.

This chain links TRBV11-1 with TRBJ2-2, with a possible D match to TRBD1 (5 bases). Germline assignment: CDR1 SGHAT and CDR2 FQDESV (reference sequence). The CDR3 extends over 14 amino acids. V was shortened by 4 bases and J by 7 bases, with 13 bases between the two germline ends. The CDR3 loop reads CASSSRPGNGELFF. The CDR3 DNA follows: TGTGCCAGCAGCTCCCGCCCAGGGAACGGGGAGCTGTTTTTT.

This clone was seen only a few times. The V and J genes are TRBV7-9 and TRBJ2-5; 14 bases match TRBD2. V was clipped by 5 bases and J by 2 bases; unmatched bases: 4. The CDR3 totals 16 residues. Germline V gene data show CDR1 as SEHNR and CDR2 as FQNEAQ (reference sequence). Written as DNA, the CDR3 is TGTGCCAGCAGCCCTGGGACTAGCGGGGGTCAAGAGACCCAGTACTTC. Its protein is CASSPGTSGGQETQYF.

This CDR3 reads CASSPRDRSNYGYTF. The CDR3 DNA sequence: TGTGCCAGCAGCCCCCGTGACAGGTCTAACTATGGCTACACCTTC. This chain uses TRBV3-1 (or the pseudogene TRBV3-2) with TRBJ1-2, with D perhaps TRBD1 (6 bases). Trimming stripped 4 bases from V and 0 bases from J, with 12 bases between. Germline V gives CDR1 LGHDT, CDR2 YNNKEL (reference sequence). The CDR3 spans 15 residues.